This T cell receptor beta chain was captured in a study of T cell repertoires in cytomegalovirus infection (dated by TCRdb to between 2018 and 2021). Regarding the study in general: The HLA type of each donor mattered for the analysis, because public TCR beta signatures pointed to carriage of CMV infection along with the matching HLA type.

In this sample, this clonotype turned up many times. It lacks a known antigen. It has no much larger one-base neighbor in the sample; base qualities were not kept. These reads were obtained on an Illumina HiSeq 1500. The public reads were reanalyzed by TCRdb: fastp trimming at Q25, MiXCR alignment, in-frame beta chains only. Each record represents a unique CDR3 protein, reported with the most common genes and DNA among its rows. In this sample the table shows approximately 250,000 distinct CDR3 sequences, about 7% of which occur a single time. The top ten constitute around 6.9% of the sample. Taken from the germline V gene, the CDR1 and CDR2 loops are SQVTM and ANQGSEA. V was cut back by 3 bases and J by 2 bases, leaving a gap of 13 bases between them. Spanning cysteine to phenylalanine, the CDR3 consists of 14 amino acids. Of all the DNA, just the CDR3 is kept, 42 bases in frame from base 1. What the study reported, not specific to this receptor: In both this cohort and an independent roughly 400-donor cohort, the cumulative frequency of public TCR beta family members distinguished carriers of CMV infection plus the relevant HLA type. The ex vivo response was dominated by HLA-C-restricted CMV-specific TCR beta clonotypes, and the single most frequent clonotype in two of eight donors was supplied by these HLA-C-restricted clonotypes.

The chain couples TRBV29-1 to TRBJ1-2, with a tentative D gene TRBD1 over 5 matching bases. The receptor's source is a human donor in good health (CMV status not recorded). Some clones in this sample may be carry-over from other donors' samples. The sample consisted of PBMCs. The DNA is as follows: TGCAGCGTTGACCCTGGACGGACAAACTATGGCTACACCTTC. It translates to CSVDPGRTNYGYTF.